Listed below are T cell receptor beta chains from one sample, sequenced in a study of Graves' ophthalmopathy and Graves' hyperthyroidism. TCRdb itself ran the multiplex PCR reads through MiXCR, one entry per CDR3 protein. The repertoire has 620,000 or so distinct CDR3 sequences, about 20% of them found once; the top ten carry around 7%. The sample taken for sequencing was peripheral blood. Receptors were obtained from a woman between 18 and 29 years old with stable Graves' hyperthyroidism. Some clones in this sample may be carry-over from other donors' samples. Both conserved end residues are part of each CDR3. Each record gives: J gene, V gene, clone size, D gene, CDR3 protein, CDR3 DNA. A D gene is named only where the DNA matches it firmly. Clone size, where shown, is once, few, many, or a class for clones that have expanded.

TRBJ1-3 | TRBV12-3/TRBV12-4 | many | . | CASRAAGFSGNTIYF | TGTGCCAGCAGAGCCGCGGGGTTCTCTGGAAACACCATATATTTT
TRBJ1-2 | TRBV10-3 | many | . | CAISDETASLSSYGYTF | TGTGCCATCAGTGACGAGACAGCCTCCCTTTCCTCCTATGGCTACACCTTC
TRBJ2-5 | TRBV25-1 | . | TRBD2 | CASTPTSGTVETQYF | TGTGCCAGCACTCCGACTAGCGGGACCGTAGAGACCCAGTACTTC
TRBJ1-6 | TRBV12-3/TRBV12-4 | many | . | CASSLRSLGSPLHF | TGTGCCAGCAGTCTTCGTTCCCTGGGTTCACCCCTCCACTTT
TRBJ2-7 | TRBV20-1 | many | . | CSARTDTYEQYF | TGCAGTGCAAGGACGGACACCTACGAGCAGTACTTC
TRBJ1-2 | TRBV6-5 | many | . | CASSYRGAVNYGYTF | TGTGCCAGCAGTTACCGTGGCGCAGTTAACTATGGCTACACCTTC
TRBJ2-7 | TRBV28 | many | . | CASSTWDGSSYEQYF | TGTGCCAGCAGTACCTGGGACGGCAGCTCCTACGAGCAGTACTTC
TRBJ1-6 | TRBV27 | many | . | CASSFKPGGNSPLHF | TGTGCCAGCAGTTTTAAACCCGGTGGGAATTCACCCCTCCACTTT
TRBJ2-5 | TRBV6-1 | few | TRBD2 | CATTGLAGYQETQYF | TGTGCCACCACCGGACTAGCGGGGTACCAAGAGACCCAGTACTTC
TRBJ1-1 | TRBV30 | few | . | CAWSVGLPRAPAFF | TGTGCCTGGAGTGTAGGCCTACCACGAGCGCCGGCTTTCTTT